One sample yielded the 8 T cell receptor beta chains listed below, sequenced in a study of tacrolimus-resistant gene-edited T cells for transplant recipients. PBMCs were stimulated 6 hours with overlapping CMV pp65 and IE-1 peptide pools, then IFNgamma-secretion enriched. Without any electroporation, unmodified control products were expanded alongside the modified ones. Culture with recombinant human IL-7 and IL-15 expanded the enriched CMV-specific T cells. Assay used: immunoSEQ multiplex PCR; TCRdb lists only in-frame clones, some missing. Found here are about 720 clones, roughly 46% of them singletons; the top ten hold about 87%. Sequenced input: a CMV-specific product grown in culture. These receptors originate from a human donor in good health, a blood donor.

The V gene is TRBV6-4, the J gene TRBJ2-3; D is tentatively TRBD1 or TRBD2 (7 bases each). CDR3 length: 14 residues. V gave up 3 bases and J gave up 5 bases, with 12 bases separating them. Germline lookup yields CDR1 MRHNA and CDR2 SNTAGT. DNA for the CDR3: TGTGCCAGCAGTGAGCGCAGGGGGGGAGATACGCAGTATTTT. This translates into CASSERRGGDTQYF.

V usage is TRBV18 and J usage is TRBJ1-1; D remains unclear. This CDR3 has 13 residues. Trimming removed 2 bases from V and 6 bases from J, with 10 bases in between. Looked up from germline, CDR1 is KGHSH and CDR2 is LQKENI. The chain's CDR3 is CASSPSEAAEAFF. The CDR3 region has the DNA TGTGCCAGCTCACCATCTGAAGCCGCTGAAGCTTTCTTT. The complete variable domain, with remaining parts taken from reference TRBV18 and TRBJ1-1, reads NAGVMQNPRHLVRRRGQEARLRCSPMKGHSHVYWYRQLPEEGLKFMVYLQKENIIDESGMPKERFSAEFPKEGPSILRIQQVVRGDSAAYFCASSPSEAAEAFFGQGTRLTVV.

V usage is TRBV28 and J usage is TRBJ1-1, with D possibly TRBD1 on 5 matching bases. The germline V gene encodes CDR1 MDHEN and CDR2 SYDVKM. Deletions cut 3 bases from V and 13 bases from J, with 15 bases between. This CDR3 contains 12 residues. The CDR3 protein is CASSFSGRVGFF. CDR3 DNA: TGTGCCAGCAGTTTCTCCGGCAGGGTCGGTTTCTTT.

J is TRBJ2-3 and V is TRBV9; no clear D gene. Germline assignment: CDR1 SGDLS and CDR2 YYNGEE. V gave up 4 bases and J gave up 6 bases, with 12 bases separating them. The CDR3 length is 13 residues. CDR3 nucleotides: TGTGCCAGCAGCCCGGGCCCTTTGGATACGCAGTATTTT. Translating gives CASSPGPLDTQYF.

The genes are TRBV6-2 or TRBV6-3 and TRBJ2-2; 12 positions agree with TRBD2. V was clipped by 2 bases and J by 7 bases; unmatched bases: 8. The CDR3 consists of 17 residues. Per germline, CDR1 MNHEY and CDR2 SVGEGT. The CDR3 nucleotides are TGTGCCAGCAGTTACCTAGCGGGGGGGCCGGAGGACGGGGAGCTGTTTTTT. The encoded protein is CASSYLAGGPEDGELFF.

In this sample, this clone is hyperexpanded (1% or more). The chain combines TRBV5-1 with TRBJ2-7; D is unclear. V was cut by 4 bases and J by 5 bases, with 7 bases left in between. This CDR3 contains 11 residues. CDR1 and CDR2 from the germline V gene are SGHRS and YFSETQ. The CDR3 is CASSGRNEQYF. The CDR3 DNA sequence: TGCGCCAGCAGCGGACGTAACGAGCAGTACTTC.

The V gene is TRBV5-1, the J gene TRBJ2-3; the match to TRBD2 covers 11 bases. Germline-derived CDR1 and CDR2 are SGHRS and YFSETQ. CDR3 length equals 20 residues. V lost 0 bases, J lost 4 bases, and 16 bases stayed unmatched. The CDR3 reads CASSLADATSGGPKSDTQYF. The DNA for the CDR3 is TGCGCCAGCAGCTTGGCCGATGCAACTAGCGGGGGACCGAAATCAGATACGCAGTATTTT.

The gene calls are TRBV20-1 and TRBJ2-5, with unresolved D. CDR3 length equals 11 residues. Trimming removed 7 bases from V and 1 base from J, with 7 bases in between. The germline CDR1 and CDR2 sequences are DFQATT and SNEGSKA (reference sequence). As DNA, the CDR3 is TGCAGTGGGGCAGCCCAAGAGACCCAGTACTTC. Encoded protein: CSGAAQETQYF.